The source of this T cell receptor (beta chain) is a study of vaccination and CD4 T cells after COVID-19. Study summary: Blood was drawn a median roughly 79 days post second dose, range 14 to 241. Cultures designated as controls were supplied with a CEFX pool, an HIV-1 Nef pool, or no peptide.

Study-level results: Among convalescent patients, a median approximately 86% of reactive clones emerged only after vaccination.

Specified treatment: approximately nine-day PBMC culture with coronavirus spike peptide pools or control peptides (ViraFEST assay). Once obtained from cultured CD4+ T cells, the DNA was sequenced using the Oncomine TCR Beta short-read assay. TCRdb called the PCR reads again in MiXCR, with one record for every CDR3 protein. In the table there are some 16,000 distinct CDR3 sequences, just under 55% of which are singletons. The V gene lost 0 bases and the J gene lost 2 bases, with 12 bases spanning the gap. Germline CDR1 is LGHNA and CDR2 is YNFKEQ. This CDR3 has 16 amino acids. This clonotype was recorded only once. The antigen is unknown.

The receptor was isolated from a human donor who had recovered from COVID-19. Sequenced input: CD4+ T cells from blood, cultured in vitro. The gene calls are TRBV4-2 and TRBJ2-3; a possible D gene is TRBD2 (5 bases). The CDR3 reads CASSQDLGLPTDTQYF. CDR3 bases: TGTGCCAGCAGCCAAGATCTCGGACTCCCCACAGATACGCAGTATTTT.